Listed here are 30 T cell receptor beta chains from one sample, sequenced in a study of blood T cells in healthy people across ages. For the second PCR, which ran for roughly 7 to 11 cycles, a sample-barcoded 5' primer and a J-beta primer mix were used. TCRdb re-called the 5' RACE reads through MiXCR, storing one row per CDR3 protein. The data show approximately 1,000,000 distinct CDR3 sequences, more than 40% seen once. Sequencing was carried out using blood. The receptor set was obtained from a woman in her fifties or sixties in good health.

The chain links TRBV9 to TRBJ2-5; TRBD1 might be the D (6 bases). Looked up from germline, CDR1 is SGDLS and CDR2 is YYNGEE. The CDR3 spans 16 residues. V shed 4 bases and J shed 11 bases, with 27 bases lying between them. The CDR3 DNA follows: TGTGCCAGCAGCCCAAGAAAGGCAGGGGCTTACAATGAGCAGTACTTC. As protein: CASSPRKAGAYNEQYF.

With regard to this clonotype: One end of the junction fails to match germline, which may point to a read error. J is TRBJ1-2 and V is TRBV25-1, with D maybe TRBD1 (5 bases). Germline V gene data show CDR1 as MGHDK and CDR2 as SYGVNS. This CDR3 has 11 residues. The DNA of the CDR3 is TGTGCCAGCTCGGGGCCTCGTGGCTACACCTTT. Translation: CASSGPRGYTF.

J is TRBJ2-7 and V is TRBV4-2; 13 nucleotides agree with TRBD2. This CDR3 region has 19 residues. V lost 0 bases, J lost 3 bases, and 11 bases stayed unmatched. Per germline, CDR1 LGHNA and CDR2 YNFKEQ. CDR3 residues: CASSQDQDPRTSGSYEQYF. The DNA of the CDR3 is TGTGCCAGCAGCCAAGATCAGGACCCTCGGACTAGCGGGAGCTACGAGCAGTACTTC.

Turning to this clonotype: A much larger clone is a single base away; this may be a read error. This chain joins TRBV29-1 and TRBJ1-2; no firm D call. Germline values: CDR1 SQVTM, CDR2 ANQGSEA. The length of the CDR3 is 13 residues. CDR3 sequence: CGASLTRNYGYTF. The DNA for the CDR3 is TGCGGCGCCAGTCTTACGCGGAACTATGGCTACACCTTC. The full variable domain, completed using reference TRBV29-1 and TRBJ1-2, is SAVISQKPSRDICQRGTSLTIQCQVDSQVTMMFWYRQQPGQSLTLIATANQGSEATYESGFVIDKFPISRPNLTFSTLTVSNMSPEDSSIYLCGASLTRNYGYTFGSGTRLTVV.

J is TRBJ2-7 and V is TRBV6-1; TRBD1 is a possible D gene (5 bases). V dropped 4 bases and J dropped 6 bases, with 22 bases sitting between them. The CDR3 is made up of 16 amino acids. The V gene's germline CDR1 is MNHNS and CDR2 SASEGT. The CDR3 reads CASSALSAGMSSEQYF. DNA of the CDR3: TGTGCCAGCAGTGCCCTCTCGGCAGGGATGTCGTCCGAGCAGTACTTC.

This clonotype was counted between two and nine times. CDR3 sequence reads: CASSTGLPSGANVLTF. CDR3 bases: TGTGCCAGCAGTACGGGACTGCCATCTGGGGCCAACGTCCTGACTTTC. This chain links TRBV6-5 with TRBJ2-6; possibly TRBD2 for D (6 bases). This CDR3 has 16 residues. Germline CDR1 is MNHEY and CDR2 is SVGAGI. V was shortened by 5 bases and J by 1 base, with 12 bases between the two germline ends.

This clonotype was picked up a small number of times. CDR3 DNA: TGCAGCGGCCGGGACATGAGCACAGATACGCAGTATTTT. Its protein product is CSGRDMSTDTQYF. The chain joins TRBV29-1 to TRBJ2-3; D may be TRBD1 (6 bases). The CDR3 runs to 13 residues. The V gene's germline CDR1 is SQVTM and CDR2 ANQGSEA. V was cut by 7 bases and J by 0 bases, with 11 bases left in between.

DNA of the CDR3: TGTGCCAGCAGTGAAGAGTGGGGTAGGGTAGCGGGATCGGAGCAGTTCTTC. Translated, it gives CASSEEWGRVAGSEQFF. V usage is TRBV2 and J usage is TRBJ2-1; 8 nucleotides agree with TRBD2. CDR3 length equals 17 residues. From germline, CDR1 is SNHLY and CDR2 FYNNEI. The V and J ends lost 1 base and 10 bases, in that order; junction bases with no gene match: 15.

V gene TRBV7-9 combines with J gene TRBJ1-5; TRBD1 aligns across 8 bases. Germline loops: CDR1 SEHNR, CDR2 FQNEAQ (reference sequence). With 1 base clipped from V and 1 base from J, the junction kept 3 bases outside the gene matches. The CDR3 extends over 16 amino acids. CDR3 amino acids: CASSLGGTGSNQPQHF. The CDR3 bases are TGTGCCAGCAGCTTAGGGGGGACAGGCAGCAATCAGCCCCAGCATTTT.

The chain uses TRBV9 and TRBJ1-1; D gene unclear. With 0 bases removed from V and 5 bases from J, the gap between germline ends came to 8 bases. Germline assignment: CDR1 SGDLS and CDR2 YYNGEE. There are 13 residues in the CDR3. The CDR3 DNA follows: TGTGCCAGCAGCGTAGACGCTGGAACTGAAGCTTTCTTT. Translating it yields CASSVDAGTEAFF.

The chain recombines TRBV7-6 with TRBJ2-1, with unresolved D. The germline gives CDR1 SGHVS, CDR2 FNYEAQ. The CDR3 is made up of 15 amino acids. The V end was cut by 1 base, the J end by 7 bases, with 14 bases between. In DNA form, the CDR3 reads TGTGCCAGCAGCTTAGGGAGATTAGCATCGAATGAGCAGTTCTTC. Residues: CASSLGRLASNEQFF. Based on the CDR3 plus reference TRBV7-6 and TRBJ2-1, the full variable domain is GAGVSQSPRYKVTKRGQDVALRCDPISGHVSLYWYRQALGQGPEFLTYFNYEAQQDKSGLPNDRFSAERPEGSISTLTIQRTEQRDSAMYRCASSLGRLASNEQFFGPGTRLTVL.

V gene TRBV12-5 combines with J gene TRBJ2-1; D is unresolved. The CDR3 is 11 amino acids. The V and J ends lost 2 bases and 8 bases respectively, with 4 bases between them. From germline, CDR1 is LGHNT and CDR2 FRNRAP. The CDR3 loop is CASGLFHEQFF. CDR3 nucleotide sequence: TGTGCTAGTGGTTTGTTCCATGAGCAGTTCTTC. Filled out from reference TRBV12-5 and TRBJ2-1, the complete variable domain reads DARVTQTPRHKVTEMGQEVTMRCQPILGHNTVFWYRQTMMQGLELLAYFRNRAPLDDSGMPKDRFSAEMPDATLATLKIQPSEPRDSAVYFCASGLFHEQFFGPGTRLTVL.

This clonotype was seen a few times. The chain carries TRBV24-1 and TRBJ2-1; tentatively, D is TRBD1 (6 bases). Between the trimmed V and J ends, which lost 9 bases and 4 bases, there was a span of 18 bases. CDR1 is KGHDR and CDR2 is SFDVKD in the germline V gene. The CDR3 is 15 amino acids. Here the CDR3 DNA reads TGTGCCACCCTAAATACAGGGCAGGGGTACAATGAGCAGTTCTTC. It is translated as CATLNTGQGYNEQFF.

For the CDR3, the DNA is TGTGCCAGCAGTCAGGAGGGGGGATCTGGTGGGCAGTTCTTC. Its translation: CASSQEGGSGGQFF. V is TRBV2 and J is TRBJ2-1; D may be TRBD1 or TRBD2 (6 bases each). This CDR3 is built from 14 residues. Looked up from germline, CDR1 is SNHLY and CDR2 is FYNNEI. Trimming removed 5 bases at V and 12 bases at J, with 20 bases between.

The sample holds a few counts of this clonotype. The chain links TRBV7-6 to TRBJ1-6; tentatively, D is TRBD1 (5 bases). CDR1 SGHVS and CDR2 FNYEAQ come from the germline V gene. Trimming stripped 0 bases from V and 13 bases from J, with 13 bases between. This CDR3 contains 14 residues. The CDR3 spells CASSLARGSSPLHF. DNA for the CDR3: TGTGCCAGCAGCTTAGCCCGGGGCTCGTCCCCCCTCCACTTT.

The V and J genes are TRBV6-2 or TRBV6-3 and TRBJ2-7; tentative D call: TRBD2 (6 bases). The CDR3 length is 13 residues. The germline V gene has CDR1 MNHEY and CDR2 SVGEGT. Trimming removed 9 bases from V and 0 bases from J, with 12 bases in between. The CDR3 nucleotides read TGTGCCAGTGGGACTTCGCTCTCCTACGAGCAGTACTTC. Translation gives CASGTSLSYEQYF.

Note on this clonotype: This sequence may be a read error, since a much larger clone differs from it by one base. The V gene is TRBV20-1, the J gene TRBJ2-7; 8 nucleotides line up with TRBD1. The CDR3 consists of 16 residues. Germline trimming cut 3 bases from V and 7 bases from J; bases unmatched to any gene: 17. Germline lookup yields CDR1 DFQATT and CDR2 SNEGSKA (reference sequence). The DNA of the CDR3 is TGCAGTGCTAGGGTTAAGGGGACAGGATCCTACAATGAGCAGTACTTC. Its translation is CSARVKGTGSYNEQYF.

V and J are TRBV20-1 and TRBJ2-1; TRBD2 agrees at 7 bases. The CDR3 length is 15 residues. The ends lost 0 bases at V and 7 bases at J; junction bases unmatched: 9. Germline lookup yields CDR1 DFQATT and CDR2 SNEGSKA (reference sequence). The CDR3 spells CSARDPRDYRNEQFF. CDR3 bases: TGCAGTGCTAGAGATCCCCGGGACTATCGGAATGAGCAGTTCTTC.

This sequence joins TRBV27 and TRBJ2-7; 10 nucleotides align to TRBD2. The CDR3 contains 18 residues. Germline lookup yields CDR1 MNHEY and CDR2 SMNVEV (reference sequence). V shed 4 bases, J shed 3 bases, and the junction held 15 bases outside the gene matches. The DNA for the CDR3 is TGTGCCAGCAGTTCCCCCCGACTAGCGGGTGTAGGGGACTACGAGCAGTACTTC. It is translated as CASSSPRLAGVGDYEQYF.

In DNA, the CDR3 is TGTGCCAGCAAGAAGGCGGGCTCTGGCGAGCAGTACTTC. It codes for CASKKAGSGEQYF. The chain couples TRBV6-2 or TRBV6-3 to TRBJ2-7; weak D call: TRBD2 (5 bases). Germline V gene data show CDR1 as MNHEY and CDR2 as SVGEGT. Trimming removed 7 bases at V and 6 bases at J, with 16 bases between. CDR3 length: 13 residues.

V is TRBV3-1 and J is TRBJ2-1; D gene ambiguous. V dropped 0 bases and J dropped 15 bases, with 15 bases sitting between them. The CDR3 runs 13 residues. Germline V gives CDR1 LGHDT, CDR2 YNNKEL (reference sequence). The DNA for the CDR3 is TGTGCCAGCAGCCAAGATCTCTCAGCACCAAGGTTCTTC. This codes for CASSQDLSAPRFF.

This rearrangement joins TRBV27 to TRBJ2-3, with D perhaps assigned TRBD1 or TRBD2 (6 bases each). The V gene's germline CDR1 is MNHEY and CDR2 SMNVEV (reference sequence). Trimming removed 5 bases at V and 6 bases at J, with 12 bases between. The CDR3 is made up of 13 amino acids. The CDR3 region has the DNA TGTGCCAGCAGTGCGGGACATTACGATACGCAGTATTTT. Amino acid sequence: CASSAGHYDTQYF.

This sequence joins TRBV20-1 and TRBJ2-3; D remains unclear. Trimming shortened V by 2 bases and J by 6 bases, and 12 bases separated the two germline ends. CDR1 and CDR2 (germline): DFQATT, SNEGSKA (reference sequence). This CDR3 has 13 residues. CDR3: CSARPGAADTQYF. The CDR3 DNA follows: TGCAGTGCTAGACCCGGTGCGGCGGATACGCAGTATTTT.

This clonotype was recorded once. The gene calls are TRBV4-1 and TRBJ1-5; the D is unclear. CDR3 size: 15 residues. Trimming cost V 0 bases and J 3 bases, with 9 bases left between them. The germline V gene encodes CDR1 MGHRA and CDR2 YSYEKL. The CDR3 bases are TGCGCCAGCAGCCAAGATGAGGGTTTCAATCAGCCCCAGCATTTT. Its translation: CASSQDEGFNQPQHF.

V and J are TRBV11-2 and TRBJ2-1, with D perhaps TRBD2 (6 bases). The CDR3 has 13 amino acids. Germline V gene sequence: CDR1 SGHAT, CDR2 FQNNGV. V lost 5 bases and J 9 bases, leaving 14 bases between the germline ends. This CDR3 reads CASSPQPTSEQFF. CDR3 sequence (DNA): TGTGCCAGCAGCCCACAACCGACTAGTGAGCAGTTCTTC.

The CDR3 DNA is TGTGCCAGCAGCCTCATCCCGACTAGCGGGATTTACAATGAGCAGTTCTTC. Its protein product is CASSLIPTSGIYNEQFF. J is TRBJ2-1 and V is TRBV5-6; 11 nucleotides align to TRBD2. Trimming removed 4 bases from V and 4 bases from J; junction bases left unmatched: 10. The length of the CDR3 is 17 residues. Germline V lookup: CDR1 SGHDT, CDR2 YYEEEE.

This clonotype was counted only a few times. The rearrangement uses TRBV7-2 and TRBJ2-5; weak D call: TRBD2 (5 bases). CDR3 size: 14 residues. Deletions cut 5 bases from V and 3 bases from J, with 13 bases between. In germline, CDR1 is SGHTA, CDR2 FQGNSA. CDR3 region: CASSKGLGKETQYF. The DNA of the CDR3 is TGTGCCAGCAGCAAAGGACTGGGGAAAGAGACCCAGTACTTC.

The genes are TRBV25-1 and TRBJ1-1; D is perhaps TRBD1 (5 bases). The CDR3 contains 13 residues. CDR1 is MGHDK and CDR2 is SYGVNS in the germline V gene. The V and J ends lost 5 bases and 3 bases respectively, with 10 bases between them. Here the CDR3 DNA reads TGTGCCAGCAGTACAGGACATTACACTGAAGCTTTCTTT. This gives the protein CASSTGHYTEAFF.

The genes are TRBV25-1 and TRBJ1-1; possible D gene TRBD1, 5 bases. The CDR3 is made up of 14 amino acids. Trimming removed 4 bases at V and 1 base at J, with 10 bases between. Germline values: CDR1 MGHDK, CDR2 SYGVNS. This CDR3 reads CASSVSGPNTEAFF. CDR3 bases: TGTGCCAGCAGTGTGTCAGGGCCGAACACTGAAGCTTTCTTT.

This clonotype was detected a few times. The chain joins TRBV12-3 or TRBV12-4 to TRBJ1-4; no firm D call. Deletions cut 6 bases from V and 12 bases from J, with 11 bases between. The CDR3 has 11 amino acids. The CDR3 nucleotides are TGTGCCAGCAGCCCTCTTTCGGAACTGTTTTTT. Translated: CASSPLSELFF.